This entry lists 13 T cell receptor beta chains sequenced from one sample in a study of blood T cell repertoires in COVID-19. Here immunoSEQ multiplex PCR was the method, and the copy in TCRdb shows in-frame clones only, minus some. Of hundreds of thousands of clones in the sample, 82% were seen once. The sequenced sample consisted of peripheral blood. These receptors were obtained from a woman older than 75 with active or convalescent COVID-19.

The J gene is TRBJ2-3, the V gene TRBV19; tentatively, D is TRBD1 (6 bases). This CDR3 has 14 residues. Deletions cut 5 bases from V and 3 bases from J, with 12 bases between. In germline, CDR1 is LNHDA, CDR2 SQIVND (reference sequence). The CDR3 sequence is CASSQRTATDTQYF. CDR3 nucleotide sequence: TGTGCCAGTAGTCAACGGACAGCGACAGATACGCAGTATTTT.

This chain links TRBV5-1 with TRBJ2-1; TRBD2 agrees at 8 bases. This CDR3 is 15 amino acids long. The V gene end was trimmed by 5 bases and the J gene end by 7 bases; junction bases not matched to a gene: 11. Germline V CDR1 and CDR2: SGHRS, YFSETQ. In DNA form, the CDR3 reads TGCGCCAGCAGTTACGGGACTAGTAGTTTAAATGAGCAGTTCTTC. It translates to CASSYGTSSLNEQFF.

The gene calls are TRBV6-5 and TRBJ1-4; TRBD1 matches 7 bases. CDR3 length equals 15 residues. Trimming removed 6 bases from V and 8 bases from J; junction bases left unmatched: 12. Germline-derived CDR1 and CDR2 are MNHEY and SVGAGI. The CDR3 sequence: CASRPAGTAGEKLFF. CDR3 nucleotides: TGTGCCAGCAGGCCGGCCGGGACAGCAGGAGAAAAACTGTTTTTT.

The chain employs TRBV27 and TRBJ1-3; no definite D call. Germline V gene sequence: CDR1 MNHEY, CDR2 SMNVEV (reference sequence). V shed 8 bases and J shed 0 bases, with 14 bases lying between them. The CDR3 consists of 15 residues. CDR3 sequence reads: CASRKVLSSGNTIYF. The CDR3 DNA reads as TGTGCCAGCCGTAAAGTGCTCAGCTCTGGAAACACCATATATTTT.

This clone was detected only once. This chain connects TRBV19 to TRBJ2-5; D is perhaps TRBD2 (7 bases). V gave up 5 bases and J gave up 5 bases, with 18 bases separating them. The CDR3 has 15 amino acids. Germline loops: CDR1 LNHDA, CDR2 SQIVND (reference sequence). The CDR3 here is CASSPLRGRGETQYF. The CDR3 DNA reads TGTGCCAGTAGTCCCCTCCGGGGGCGGGGGGAGACCCAGTACTTC.

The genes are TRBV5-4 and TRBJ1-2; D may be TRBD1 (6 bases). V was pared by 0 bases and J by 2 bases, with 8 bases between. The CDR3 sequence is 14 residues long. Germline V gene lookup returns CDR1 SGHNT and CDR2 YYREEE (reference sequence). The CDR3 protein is CASSLEQGNYGYTF. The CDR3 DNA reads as TGTGCCAGCAGCTTGGAACAGGGCAACTATGGCTACACCTTC.

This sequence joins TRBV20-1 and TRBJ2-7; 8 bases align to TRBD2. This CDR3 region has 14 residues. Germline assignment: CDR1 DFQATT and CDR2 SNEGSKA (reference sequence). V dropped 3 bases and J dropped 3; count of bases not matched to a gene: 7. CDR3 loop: CSASISGVYYEQYF. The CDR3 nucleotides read TGCAGTGCTAGTATTAGCGGGGTATACTACGAGCAGTACTTC.

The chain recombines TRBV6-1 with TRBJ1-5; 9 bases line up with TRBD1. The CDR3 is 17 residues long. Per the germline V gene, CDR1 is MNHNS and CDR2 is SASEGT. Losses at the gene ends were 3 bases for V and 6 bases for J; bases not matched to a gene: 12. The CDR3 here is CASSDPMRGQGGQPQHF. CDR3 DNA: TGTGCCAGCAGTGATCCGATGCGGGGACAGGGTGGTCAGCCCCAGCATTTT.

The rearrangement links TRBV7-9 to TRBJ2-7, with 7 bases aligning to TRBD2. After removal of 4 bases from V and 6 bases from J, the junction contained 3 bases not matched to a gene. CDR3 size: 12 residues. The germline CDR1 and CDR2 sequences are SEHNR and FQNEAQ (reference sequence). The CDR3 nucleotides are TGTGCCAGCAGCTCCCCGGGAGGCGAGCAGTACTTC. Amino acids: CASSSPGGEQYF.

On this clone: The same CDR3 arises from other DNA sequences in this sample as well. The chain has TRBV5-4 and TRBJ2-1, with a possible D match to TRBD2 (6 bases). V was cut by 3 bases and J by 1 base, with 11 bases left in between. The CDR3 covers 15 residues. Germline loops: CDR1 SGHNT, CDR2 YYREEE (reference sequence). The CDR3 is CASSSGGGSYNEQFF. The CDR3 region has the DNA TGTGCCAGCAGCTCCGGGGGAGGTTCCTACAATGAGCAGTTCTTC.

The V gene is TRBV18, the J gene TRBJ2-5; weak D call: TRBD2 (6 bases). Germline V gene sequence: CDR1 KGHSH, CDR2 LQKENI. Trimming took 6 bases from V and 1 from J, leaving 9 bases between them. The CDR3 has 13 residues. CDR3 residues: CASSLLAQETQYF. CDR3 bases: TGTGCCAGCTCTCTACTAGCCCAAGAGACCCAGTACTTC.

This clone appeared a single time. The CDR3 region has the DNA TGTGCCAGCAGCTTGGATTCCCCGGGGACTGGAAACACCATATATTTT. Protein product: CASSLDSPGTGNTIYF. The chain uses TRBV5-4 and TRBJ1-3; D is ambiguous. Trimming removed 0 bases from V and 2 bases from J, with 12 bases in between. In germline, CDR1 is SGHNT, CDR2 YYREEE (reference sequence). CDR3 size: 16 residues.

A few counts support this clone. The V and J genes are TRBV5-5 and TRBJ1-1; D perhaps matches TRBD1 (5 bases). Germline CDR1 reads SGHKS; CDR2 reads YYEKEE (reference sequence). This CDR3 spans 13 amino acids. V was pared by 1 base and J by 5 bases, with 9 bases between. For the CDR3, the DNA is TGTGCCAGCAGCTTGAGGGGACTGACTGAAGCTTTCTTT. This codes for CASSLRGLTEAFF.